One sample yielded the 30 T cell receptor beta chains listed below, sequenced in a study of shared clonotypes between healthy human individuals. Produced via immunoSEQ multiplex PCR; TCRdb's table is partial and in-frame only. The sample has around 700,000 clones, over 65% seen once. Sequenced sample: memory CD4+ T cells sorted from blood. Sample subset: CD45RA-negative fraction. These receptors were obtained from a young woman in good health.

The CDR3 spells CASSVWSGRGYNEQFF. The CDR3 coding sequence is TGTGCCAGCAGCGTCTGGAGCGGGAGGGGGTACAATGAGCAGTTCTTC. The rearrangement links TRBV28 to TRBJ2-1, with 10 bases aligning to TRBD2. Germline-derived CDR1 and CDR2 are MDHEN and SYDVKM. CDR3 length: 16 residues. After removal of 6 bases from V and 4 bases from J, the junction contained 9 bases not matched to a gene.

In its sample, this clone was seen a few times. This same CDR3 is encoded by further DNA sequences in the sample. The chain is built from TRBV19 and TRBJ2-7, with 9 bases matching TRBD1. The germline gives CDR1 LNHDA, CDR2 SQIVND (reference sequence). V was clipped by 4 bases and J by 2 bases; unmatched bases: 3. The CDR3 is 14 amino acids. The CDR3 is CASSTGTGTYEQYF. Here the CDR3 DNA reads TGTGCCAGTAGTACCGGGACAGGGACCTACGAGCAGTACTTC.

The chain couples TRBV15 to TRBJ2-5; 10 bases match TRBD1. Germline assignment: CDR1 LNHNV and CDR2 YYDKDF (reference sequence). This CDR3 is 14 amino acids long. V shed 3 bases and J 2 bases; nucleotides not matched to a gene: 0. CDR3 in amino acids: CATSRGQGQETQYF. CDR3 coding DNA: TGTGCCACCAGCAGGGGACAGGGGCAAGAGACCCAGTACTTC.

J is TRBJ2-7 and V is TRBV2; D remains unclear. The V gene's germline CDR1 is SNHLY and CDR2 FYNNEI. The V end was cut by 6 bases, the J end by 9 bases, with 12 bases between. The CDR3 has 11 residues. CDR3 sequence (DNA): TGTGCCAGCAGCCGGACGCTGGTGCAGTACTTC. Translation gives CASSRTLVQYF.

The V call is TRBV4-1, the J call TRBJ1-1; D perhaps matches TRBD1 (6 bases). Germline V gives CDR1 MGHRA, CDR2 YSYEKL. The CDR3 extends over 15 amino acids. With 1 base removed from V and 4 bases from J, the gap between germline ends came to 13 bases. The chain's CDR3 is CASSQGPGASTEAFF. Here the CDR3 DNA reads TGCGCCAGCAGCCAAGGGCCGGGGGCAAGCACTGAAGCTTTCTTT.

This chain connects TRBV28 to TRBJ2-7, with D perhaps matching TRBD1 (5 bases). The V gene's germline CDR1 is MDHEN and CDR2 SYDVKM. This CDR3 has 14 residues. Trimming pared 4 bases from V and 2 bases from J, leaving 12 bases between. The CDR3 here is CASSWRQPTYEQYF. The CDR3 DNA is TGTGCCAGCAGTTGGAGACAGCCAACCTACGAGCAGTACTTC.

This clone came up a few times. The chain recombines TRBV7-2 with TRBJ1-1; the D gene is possibly TRBD1 (5 bases). This CDR3 comprises 15 residues. V shed 3 bases and J shed 1 base, with 12 bases lying between them. CDR1 and CDR2 (germline): SGHTA, FQGNSA. CDR3 region: CASSFGQPGNTEAFF. The CDR3 nucleotides read TGTGCCAGCAGCTTCGGACAACCCGGGAACACTGAAGCTTTCTTT.

CDR3 sequence (DNA): TGTGCCAGCAGCTTAGTTAGCCGGAGGCAGGCAGATACGCAGTATTTT. This codes for CASSLVSRRQADTQYF. This rearrangement joins TRBV7-6 to TRBJ2-3; D perhaps matches TRBD2 (5 bases). The CDR3 has 16 amino acids. Trimming removed 1 base at V and 4 bases at J, with 15 bases between. CDR1 SGHVS and CDR2 FNYEAQ come from the germline V gene.

The chain carries TRBV4-1 and TRBJ1-2, with 7 bases matching TRBD1. V shed 3 bases, J shed 2 bases, and the junction held 0 bases outside the gene matches. CDR1 MGHRA and CDR2 YSYEKL come from the germline V gene. The CDR3 is 13 amino acids. CDR3 DNA: TGCGCCAGCAGCCAGGGACAGAACTATGGCTACACCTTC. It is translated as CASSQGQNYGYTF.

The chain is built from TRBV29-1 and TRBJ2-5; D is unresolved. The germline V gene encodes CDR1 SQVTM and CDR2 ANQGSEA. V was shortened by 4 bases and J by 0 bases, with 12 bases between the two germline ends. This CDR3 contains 14 residues. Here the CDR3 DNA reads TGCAGCGTTGGGACGGTTCAAAACCAAGAGACCCAGTACTTC. Amino acids: CSVGTVQNQETQYF.

This chain connects TRBV11-1 to TRBJ1-2, with TRBD1 as a possible D gene (6 bases). The germline gives CDR1 SGHAT, CDR2 FQDESV (reference sequence). The CDR3 runs 14 residues. The V gene lost 3 bases and the J gene lost 3 bases, with 11 bases spanning the gap. The CDR3 coding sequence is TGTGCCAGCAGCTTGGGTAGGACAGACTATGGCTACACCTTC. Translated, it gives CASSLGRTDYGYTF.

This clone was counted many times. The rearrangement joins TRBV7-2 to TRBJ1-5; unclear D gene. Trimming left V 3 bases short and J 5 bases short, with 11 bases between. This CDR3 has 14 residues. Germline CDR1 SGHTA, CDR2 FQGNSA. CDR3 loop: CASSFKAGDQPQHF. CDR3 nucleotides: TGTGCCAGCAGCTTCAAGGCCGGAGATCAGCCCCAGCATTTT.

V gene TRBV18 combines with J gene TRBJ2-3; 7 bases map to TRBD2. J lost 2 bases, V lost 6 bases, and 5 bases had no gene match. This CDR3 is built from 14 residues. Germline loops: CDR1 KGHSH, CDR2 LQKENI. The CDR3 DNA sequence: TGTGCCAGCTCTGCGAGCGGGACCACAGATACGCAGTATTTT. As protein: CASSASGTTDTQYF. The full variable domain, in which reference TRBV18 and TRBJ2-3 provide the parts outside the CDR3, is NAGVMQNPRHLVRRRGQEARLRCSPMKGHSHVYWYRQLPEEGLKFMVYLQKENIIDESGMPKERFSAEFPKEGPSILRIQQVVRGDSAAYFCASSASGTTDTQYFGPGTRLTVL.

This clone was observed a handful of times. The genes are TRBV30 and TRBJ1-1; D ambiguous. V was cut by 3 bases and J by 0 bases, with 2 bases left in between. This CDR3 has 11 amino acids. Germline CDR1 reads GTSNPN; CDR2 reads SVGIG (reference sequence). The DNA for the CDR3 is TGTGCCTGGAGAGTGAACACTGAAGCTTTCTTT. It specifies CAWRVNTEAFF. Variable domain in full (rest from reference TRBV30 and TRBJ1-1): SQTIHQWPATLVQPVGSPLSLECTVEGTSNPNLYWYRQAAGRGLQLLFYSVGIGQISSEVPQNLSASRPQDRQFILSSKKLLLSDSGFYLCAWRVNTEAFFGQGTRLTVV.

The chain combines TRBV19 with TRBJ2-1, with D unresolved. Germline CDR1 LNHDA, CDR2 SQIVND (reference sequence). Trimming left V 6 bases short and J 10 bases short, with 10 bases between. The CDR3 loop spans 11 amino acids. The CDR3, as DNA: TGTGCCAGTAGGGGGTTCGGGGAGCAGTTCTTC. This encodes CASRGFGEQFF.

The rearrangement joins TRBV20-1 to TRBJ2-7; no firm D call. Per germline, CDR1 DFQATT and CDR2 SNEGSKA (reference sequence). This CDR3 is built from 11 residues. Trimming took 3 bases from V and 4 from J, leaving 7 bases between them. Here the CDR3 reads CSARGFYEQYF. CDR3 nucleotide sequence: TGCAGTGCTAGGGGATTTTACGAGCAGTACTTC.

The rearrangement links TRBV4-1 to TRBJ2-7, with D hard to call. Germline V gene data show CDR1 as MGHRA and CDR2 as YSYEKL. Trimming left V 3 bases short and J 4 bases short, with 19 bases between. The CDR3 runs to 16 residues. Written as DNA, the CDR3 is TGCGCCAGCAGCCAGGGCCTGCTGGGTGACGAGTACGAGCAGTACTTC. This translates into CASSQGLLGDEYEQYF.

A single count supports this clone. This chain connects TRBV27 to TRBJ1-1, with a tentative D call TRBD1 (6 bases). Germline values: CDR1 MNHEY, CDR2 SMNVEV (reference sequence). CDR3 length: 15 residues. V lost 8 bases, J lost 7 bases, and 23 bases lay in between. The CDR3 sequence is CASSPILDRSLEAFF. The DNA of the CDR3 is TGTGCCAGCTCCCCTATCTTGGACAGAAGCCTTGAAGCTTTCTTT.

The chain couples TRBV18 to TRBJ1-5; perhaps TRBD1 as D (5 bases). V lost 1 base and J 1 base, leaving 17 bases between the germline ends. Germline V lookup: CDR1 KGHSH, CDR2 LQKENI. The CDR3 runs to 18 residues. CDR3 in amino acids: CASSPQGNLKRSNQPQHF. The CDR3 DNA sequence: TGTGCCAGCTCACCACAGGGGAACCTTAAAAGGAGCAATCAGCCCCAGCATTTT.

V gene TRBV7-2 combines with J gene TRBJ2-3; D could derive from TRBD1 or TRBD2 (5 bases each). The CDR3 consists of 17 residues. The germline V gene encodes CDR1 SGHTA and CDR2 FQGNSA. V was shortened by 7 bases and J by 1 base, with 21 bases between the two germline ends. CDR3 region: CASTQGEKSDGTDTQYF. The CDR3 region has the DNA TGTGCCAGCACCCAGGGAGAGAAGTCCGACGGCACAGATACGCAGTATTTT.

About this clone: This may be a read error, as it is one base from a much larger clone. This rearrangement joins TRBV7-6 to TRBJ2-5; 7 nucleotides line up with TRBD1. The CDR3 runs 13 residues. The germline V gene encodes CDR1 SGHVS and CDR2 FNYEAQ. The V segment lost 2 bases and the J segment 5 bases; nucleotides outside the gene matches: 2. The CDR3 sequence is CASSLSGGETQYF. In nucleotides, the CDR3 is TGTGCCAGCAGCTTATCAGGGGGTGAGACCCAGTACTTC.

V and J are TRBV5-6 and TRBJ1-4; perhaps TRBD1 as D (5 bases). V lost 1 base and J 8 bases, leaving 15 bases between the germline ends. CDR1 is SGHDT and CDR2 is YYEEEE in the germline V gene. This CDR3 region has 15 residues. The CDR3, as DNA: TGTGCCAGCAGCTTGAAAGGACTGTGGGGCGAAAAACTGTTTTTT. Translated: CASSLKGLWGEKLFF.

This sequence joins TRBV19 and TRBJ1-2; TRBD1 agrees at 9 bases. Germline CDR1 is LNHDA and CDR2 is SQIVND (reference sequence). The CDR3 totals 14 residues. The junction had 6 bases not matched to a gene; V was cut back by 5 bases and J by 5 bases. Written as DNA, the CDR3 is TGTGCCAGTAGTTGGGACAGGGCTGATTATGGCTACACCTTC. As protein: CASSWDRADYGYTF.

This clone was detected only once. The genes are TRBV18 and TRBJ2-7; TRBD1 matches 9 bases. Germline V CDR1 and CDR2: KGHSH, LQKENI. After removal of 3 bases from V and 3 bases from J, the junction contained 6 bases not matched to a gene. The CDR3 spans 15 residues. The CDR3 sequence is CASSPQTGQGYEQYF. CDR3 sequence (DNA): TGTGCCAGCTCACCCCAAACGGGACAGGGCTACGAGCAGTACTTC. Supplemented by reference TRBV18 and TRBJ2-7, the full variable domain reads NAGVMQNPRHLVRRRGQEARLRCSPMKGHSHVYWYRQLPEEGLKFMVYLQKENIIDESGMPKERFSAEFPKEGPSILRIQQVVRGDSAAYFCASSPQTGQGYEQYFGPGTRLTVT.

The gene calls are TRBV25-1 and TRBJ2-1; 13 bases are shared with TRBD2. J was trimmed by 1 base and V by 5 bases; bases with no gene match: 5. Per germline, CDR1 MGHDK and CDR2 SYGVNS. The CDR3 spans 17 residues. The CDR3 DNA follows: TGTGCCAGCAGTTCGGGGACTAGCGGGACGTCCTACAATGAGCAGTTCTTC. The encoded protein is CASSSGTSGTSYNEQFF.

The chain links TRBV27 to TRBJ2-7, with D perhaps TRBD1 or TRBD2 (6 bases each). Between the trimmed V and J ends, which lost 10 bases and 0 bases, there was a span of 13 bases. Germline CDR1 reads MNHEY; CDR2 reads SMNVEV (reference sequence). CDR3 size: 13 residues. In DNA form, the CDR3 reads TGTGCCACGGGGGCTCTGAGCTCCTACGAGCAGTACTTC. Its protein is CATGALSSYEQYF.

This chain links TRBV28 with TRBJ2-2; D could derive from TRBD1 or TRBD2 (5 bases each). Germline lookup yields CDR1 MDHEN and CDR2 SYDVKM. This CDR3 contains 16 residues. V was clipped by 6 bases and J by 4 bases, with 18 bases between them. The CDR3 DNA sequence: TGTGCCAGCAGCCAAGAGGGGCTAGCTAGCACCGGGGAGCTGTTTTTT. This gives the protein CASSQEGLASTGELFF.

The chain is built from TRBV19 and TRBJ2-1; TRBD1 matches at 8 bases. Trimming at V came to 5 bases and at J to 5 bases, leaving 8 bases not matched to a gene. The CDR3 sequence is 15 residues long. In germline, CDR1 is LNHDA, CDR2 SQIVND (reference sequence). The CDR3 reads CASSLLQGVDNEQFF. CDR3 DNA: TGTGCCAGTAGTCTATTACAGGGGGTCGACAATGAGCAGTTCTTC.

As concerns this clone: The sample has other DNA sequences that encode this CDR3 too. This chain uses TRBV28 with TRBJ1-2, with D maybe TRBD1 (5 bases). The V and J ends lost 8 bases and 0 bases respectively, with 10 bases between them. This CDR3 comprises 13 residues. Germline CDR1 and CDR2: MDHEN and SYDVKM. DNA for the CDR3: TGTGCCAGCCACAGGACCGCTAACTATGGCTACACCTTC. This gives the protein CASHRTANYGYTF.

V is TRBV5-4 and J is TRBJ2-7; the D gene is possibly TRBD2 (5 bases). V was shortened by 6 bases and J by 2 bases, with 12 bases between the two germline ends. The CDR3 is made up of 13 amino acids. CDR1 is SGHNT, CDR2 YYREEE, per germline (reference sequence). CDR3 DNA sequence: TGTGCCAGCACCTCCCCCGGGACCTACGAGCAGTACTTC. Translating it yields CASTSPGTYEQYF.